The 10 T cell receptor beta chains in this list originate from one sample, sequenced in a study of PD-L1 blockade in urothelial cancer. Sequencing used immunoSEQ multiplex PCR; TCRdb keeps in-frame clones, though not all of them. The sample holds 80,000 to 100,000 clones, about 81% seen once. The material sequenced was PBMCs, taken around atezolizumab (anti-PD-L1) treatment. The receptors were gathered from a man aged 65-85 years with urothelial cancer.

This sequence joins TRBV6-1 and TRBJ1-2; 8 nucleotides agree with TRBD1. Germline loops: CDR1 MNHNS, CDR2 SASEGT. There are 14 residues in the CDR3. The J segment lost 5 bases and the V segment lost 3 bases, leaving 5 bases of the junction unmatched. The chain's CDR3 is CASSETGEGYGYTF. In DNA, the CDR3 is TGTGCCAGCAGTGAGACAGGGGAAGGGTATGGCTACACCTTC.

This rearrangement joins TRBV5-4 to TRBJ1-2; weak D call: TRBD1 (6 bases). CDR3 length equals 15 residues. In germline, CDR1 is SGHNT, CDR2 YYREEE (reference sequence). Trimming pared 1 base from V and 4 bases from J, leaving 14 bases between. As DNA, the CDR3 is TGTGCCAGCAGCTTGAGTCTGGGGGCTGGCTATGGCTACACCTTC. This encodes CASSLSLGAGYGYTF.

The rearrangement uses TRBV18 and TRBJ2-7; no clear D gene. Germline V gene lookup returns CDR1 KGHSH and CDR2 LQKENI. Deletions cut 1 base from V and 6 bases from J, with 16 bases between. CDR3 size: 15 residues. CDR3 DNA sequence: TGTGCCAGCTCACCACGGGCAGGTAGTGAAGGCGAGCAGTACTTC. It yields the protein CASSPRAGSEGEQYF. The full variable domain, completed using reference TRBV18 and TRBJ2-7, is NAGVMQNPRHLVRRRGQEARLRCSPMKGHSHVYWYRQLPEEGLKFMVYLQKENIIDESGMPKERFSAEFPKEGPSILRIQQVVRGDSAAYFCASSPRAGSEGEQYFGPGTRLTVT.

CDR3 DNA: TGTGCCAGCAGCCCCCGGACTAGCGGGGTATACGGCTACGAGCAGTACTTC. Protein: CASSPRTSGVYGYEQYF. The chain joins TRBV11-1 to TRBJ2-7; 12 bases agree with TRBD2. CDR3 size: 17 residues. The germline gives CDR1 SGHAT, CDR2 FQDESV (reference sequence). The ends lost 5 bases at V and 3 bases at J; junction bases unmatched: 11.

This sequence joins TRBV29-1 and TRBJ2-1; TRBD2 might be the D (6 bases). Per the germline V gene, CDR1 is SQVTM and CDR2 is ANQGSEA. The CDR3 has 11 residues. V lost 6 bases and J 9 bases, leaving 12 bases between the germline ends. The CDR3 sequence: CSVEGTGEQFF. The DNA for the CDR3 is TGCAGCGTCGAGGGGACTGGTGAGCAGTTCTTC.

This chain links TRBV19 with TRBJ2-3, with D maybe TRBD2 (6 bases). With 4 bases removed from V and 6 bases from J, the gap between germline ends came to 14 bases. This CDR3 is 14 amino acids long. Per germline, CDR1 LNHDA and CDR2 SQIVND (reference sequence). Here the CDR3 reads CASSSASAPDTQYF. CDR3 nucleotides: TGTGCCAGTAGTAGCGCTAGCGCCCCGGATACGCAGTATTTT. The full variable domain, completed using reference TRBV19 and TRBJ2-3, is DGGITQSPKYLFRKEGQNVTLSCEQNLNHDAMYWYRQDPGQGLRLIYYSQIVNDFQKGDIAEGYSVSREKKESFPLTVTSAQKNPTAFYLCASSSASAPDTQYFGPGTRLTVL.

This clone was counted a few times. The V gene is TRBV7-9, the J gene TRBJ1-2; D is possibly TRBD1 (6 bases). This CDR3 is built from 16 residues. The germline CDR1 and CDR2 sequences are SEHNR and FQNEAQ (reference sequence). Between the trimmed V and J ends, which lost 1 base and 1 base, there was a span of 13 bases. CDR3 nucleotide sequence: TGTGCCAGCAGCTTAGGTACAGGGAGGGATAACTATGGCTACACCTTC. Translating it yields CASSLGTGRDNYGYTF.

The chain is built from TRBV6-5 and TRBJ1-2; 7 nucleotides agree with TRBD1. The CDR3 extends over 12 amino acids. Trimming cost V 1 base and J 8 bases; bases outside gene matches: 1. Germline V gene lookup returns CDR1 MNHEY and CDR2 SVGAGI. CDR3 nucleotides: TGTGCCAGCAGTTACTACAGGGGCGGCTACACCTTC. As protein: CASSYYRGGYTF.

The chain's CDR3 is CASSPAGRYGYTF. The CDR3 DNA is TGTGCCAGCAGCCCCGCGGGTCGCTATGGCTACACCTTC. The J gene is TRBJ1-2, the V gene TRBV5-4; D not resolved. Germline loops: CDR1 SGHNT, CDR2 YYREEE (reference sequence). The CDR3 is made up of 13 amino acids. The V end lost 4 bases, the J end lost 4 bases, and 11 bases lay between the germline ends.

V and J are TRBV4-1 and TRBJ1-4; D remains unclear. V shed 0 bases and J shed 7 bases, with 12 bases lying between them. Germline V gene data show CDR1 as MGHRA and CDR2 as YSYEKL. CDR3 length: 15 amino acids. CDR3 bases: TGCGCCAGCAGCCAAGAGCAACCCGGTCGTGAAAAACTGTTTTTT. Translated: CASSQEQPGREKLFF.